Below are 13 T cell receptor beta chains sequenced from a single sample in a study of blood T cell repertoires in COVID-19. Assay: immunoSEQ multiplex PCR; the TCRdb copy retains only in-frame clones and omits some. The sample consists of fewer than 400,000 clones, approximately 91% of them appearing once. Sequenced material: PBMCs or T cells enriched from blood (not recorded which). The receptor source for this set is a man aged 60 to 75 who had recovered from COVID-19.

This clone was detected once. The DNA of the CDR3 is TGTGCCAGCAGCCTAAACCCCCCCCAGGGAAACCAAGAGACCCAGTACTTC. This sequence encodes CASSLNPPQGNQETQYF. V gene TRBV7-6 combines with J gene TRBJ2-5, with TRBD1 as a possible D gene (5 bases). CDR1 SGHVS and CDR2 FNYEAQ come from the germline V gene. The CDR3 runs to 17 residues. V was shortened by 5 bases and J by 0 bases, with 19 bases between the two germline ends.

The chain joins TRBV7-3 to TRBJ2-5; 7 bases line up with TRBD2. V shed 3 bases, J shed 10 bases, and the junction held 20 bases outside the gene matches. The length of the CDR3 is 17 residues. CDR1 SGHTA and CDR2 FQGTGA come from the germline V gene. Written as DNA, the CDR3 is TGTGCCAGCAGCTTTAACGGGGCGGGAGAGCGAGGGACCGACCAGTACTTC. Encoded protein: CASSFNGAGERGTDQYF.

CDR3 nucleotide sequence: TGTGCCACCAGTGCCCTTGGGACTAGCGGGACAGATACGCAGTATTTT. Its protein product is CATSALGTSGTDTQYF. V gene TRBV24-1 combines with J gene TRBJ2-3; 12 bases are shared with TRBD2. Germline-derived CDR1 and CDR2 are KGHDR and SFDVKD. The CDR3 is made up of 16 amino acids. V gave up 5 bases and J gave up 3 bases; unmatched junction bases: 5.

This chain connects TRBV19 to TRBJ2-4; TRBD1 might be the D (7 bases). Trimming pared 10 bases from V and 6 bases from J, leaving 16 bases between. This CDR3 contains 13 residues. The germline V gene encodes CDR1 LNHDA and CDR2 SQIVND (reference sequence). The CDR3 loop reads CATDQGGLNIQYF. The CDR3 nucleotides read TGTGCCACCGATCAGGGGGGATTAAACATTCAGTACTTC.

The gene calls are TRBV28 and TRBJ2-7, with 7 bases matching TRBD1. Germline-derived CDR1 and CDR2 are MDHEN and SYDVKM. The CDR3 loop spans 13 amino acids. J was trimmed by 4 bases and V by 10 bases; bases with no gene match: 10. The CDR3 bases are TGTGCCACCAGCTTCGGCAGGGGGTACGAGCAGTACTTC. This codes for CATSFGRGYEQYF. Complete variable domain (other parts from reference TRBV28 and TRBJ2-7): DVKVTQSSRYLVKRTGEKVFLECVQDMDHENMFWYRQDPGLGLRLIYFSYDVKMKEKGDIPEGYSVSREKKERFSLILESASTNQTSMYLCATSFGRGYEQYFGPGTRLTVT.

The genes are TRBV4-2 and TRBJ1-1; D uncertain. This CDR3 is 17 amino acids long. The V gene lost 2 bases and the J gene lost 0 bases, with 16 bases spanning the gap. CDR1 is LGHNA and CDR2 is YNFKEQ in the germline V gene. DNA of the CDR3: TGTGCCAGCAGCCAAAATCTCGTTGGAGAAGTGAACACTGAAGCTTTCTTT. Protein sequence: CASSQNLVGEVNTEAFF.

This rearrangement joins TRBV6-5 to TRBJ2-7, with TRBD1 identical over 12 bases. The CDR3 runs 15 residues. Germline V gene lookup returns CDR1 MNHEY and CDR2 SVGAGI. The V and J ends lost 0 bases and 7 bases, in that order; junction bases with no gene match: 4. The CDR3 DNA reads TGTGCCAGCAGTTACTCGGGACAGGGGGCAGTTGAGCAGTACTTC. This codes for CASSYSGQGAVEQYF.

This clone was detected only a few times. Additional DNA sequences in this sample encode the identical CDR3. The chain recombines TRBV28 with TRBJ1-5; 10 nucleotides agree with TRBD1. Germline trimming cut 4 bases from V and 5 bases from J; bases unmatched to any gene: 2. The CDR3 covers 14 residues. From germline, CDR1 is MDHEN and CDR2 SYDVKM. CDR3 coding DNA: TGTGCCAGCAGTTCCGGACAGGGGGATCAGCCCCAGCATTTT. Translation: CASSSGQGDQPQHF.

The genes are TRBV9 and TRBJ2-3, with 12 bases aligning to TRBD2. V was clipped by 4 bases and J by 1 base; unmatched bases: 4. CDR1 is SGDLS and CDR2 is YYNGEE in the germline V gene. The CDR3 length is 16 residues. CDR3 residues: CASSSRTSGGTDTQYF. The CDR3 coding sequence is TGTGCCAGCAGCTCCAGGACTAGCGGGGGCACAGATACGCAGTATTTT. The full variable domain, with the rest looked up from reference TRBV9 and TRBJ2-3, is DSGVTQTPKHLITATGQRVTLRCSPRSGDLSVYWYQQSLDQGLQFLIQYYNGEERAKGNILERFSAQQFPDLHSELNLSSLELGDSALYFCASSSRTSGGTDTQYFGPGTRLTVL.

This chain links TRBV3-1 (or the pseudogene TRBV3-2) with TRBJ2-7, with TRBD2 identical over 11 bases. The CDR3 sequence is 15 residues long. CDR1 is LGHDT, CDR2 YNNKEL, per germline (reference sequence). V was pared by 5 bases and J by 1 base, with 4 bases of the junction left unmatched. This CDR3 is CASSDLAGGSYEQYF. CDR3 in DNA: TGTGCCAGCAGCGATCTAGCGGGAGGTTCCTACGAGCAGTACTTC.

Written as DNA, the CDR3 is TGTGCCAGCAGTATGACCCGGGACAGGGGGCGTTATGGCTACACCTTC. Translated, it gives CASSMTRDRGRYGYTF. The V gene is TRBV28, the J gene TRBJ1-2, with TRBD1 matching over 12 bases. Germline V gives CDR1 MDHEN, CDR2 SYDVKM. V shed 5 bases, J shed 5 bases, and the junction held 9 bases outside the gene matches. The CDR3 spans 16 residues.

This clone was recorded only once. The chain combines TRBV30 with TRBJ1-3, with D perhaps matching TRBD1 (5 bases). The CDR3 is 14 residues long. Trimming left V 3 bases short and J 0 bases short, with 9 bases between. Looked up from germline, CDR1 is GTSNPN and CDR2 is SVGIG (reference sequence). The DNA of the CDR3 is TGTGCCTGGAGCCCGACAGCCTCTGGAAACACCATATATTTT. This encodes CAWSPTASGNTIYF.

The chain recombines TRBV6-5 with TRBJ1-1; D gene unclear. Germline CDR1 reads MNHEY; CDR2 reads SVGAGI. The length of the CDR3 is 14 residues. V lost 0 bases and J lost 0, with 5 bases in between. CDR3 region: CASSYSAMNTEAFF. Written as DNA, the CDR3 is TGTGCCAGCAGTTACTCAGCCATGAACACTGAAGCTTTCTTT.